This is a list of T cell receptor beta chains from one sample in a study of blood T cell repertoires in COVID-19. Libraries were prepared by immunoSEQ multiplex PCR; TCRdb keeps only in-frame clonotypes and omits some of them. Of around 200,000 clones in the sample, roughly 83% were seen once. The sequencing sample was made of peripheral blood. The receptors originated from a middle-aged woman with COVID-19, enrolled during active disease. The CDR3 runs from the conserved cysteine through the conserved F or W. A D gene is named only where the DNA matches it firmly. Not all rows give a size; the values are once, few, many and, for expanded clones, a class.

D gene: NA
J gene: TRBJ1-1
V gene: TRBV4-1
clone size: NA
CDR3 protein: CASSQDVAGNTEAFF
CDR3 DNA: TGCGCCAGCAGCCAAGATGTTGCGGGGAACACTGAAGCTTTCTTT

D gene: NA
J gene: TRBJ2-7
V gene: TRBV29-1
clone size: NA
CDR3 protein: CSVGPGQIVEQYF
CDR3 DNA: TGCAGCGTTGGCCCTGGACAGATCGTGGAGCAGTACTTC

D gene: TRBD2
J gene: TRBJ2-7
V gene: TRBV29-1
clone size: NA
CDR3 protein: CSVAFLAGREQYF
CDR3 DNA: TGCAGCGTTGCCTTCCTAGCGGGACGCGAGCAGTACTTC

D gene: TRBD2
J gene: TRBJ2-2
V gene: TRBV4-2
clone size: NA
CDR3 protein: CASSLRLAGGPATGELFF
CDR3 DNA: TGTGCCAGCAGCCTGCGGCTAGCGGGAGGGCCGGCCACCGGGGAGCTGTTTTTT

D gene: NA
J gene: TRBJ2-7
V gene: TRBV4-1
clone size: NA
CDR3 protein: CASSQLTRYEQYF
CDR3 DNA: TGCGCCAGCAGCCAGCTCACACGATACGAGCAGTACTTC

D gene: NA
J gene: TRBJ1-1
V gene: TRBV6-5
clone size: NA
CDR3 protein: CASSQMNTEAFF
CDR3 DNA: TGTGCCAGCAGCCAGATGAACACTGAAGCTTTCTTT

D gene: TRBD1
J gene: TRBJ1-1
V gene: TRBV19
clone size: NA
CDR3 protein: CASSMGQGGTEAFF
CDR3 DNA: TGTGCCAGTAGTATGGGACAGGGGGGCACTGAAGCTTTCTTT

D gene: TRBD1
J gene: TRBJ1-5
V gene: TRBV29-1
clone size: NA
CDR3 protein: CSVSTGAHQPQHF
CDR3 DNA: TGCAGCGTTTCGACAGGGGCCCATCAGCCCCAGCATTTT

D gene: TRBD1
J gene: TRBJ1-4
V gene: TRBV3-1/TRBV3-2
clone size: once
CDR3 protein: CASSTRDSPLEKLFF
CDR3 DNA: TGTGCCAGCAGCACCCGGGACAGCCCTTTGGAAAAACTGTTTTTT

D gene: TRBD1
J gene: TRBJ1-1
V gene: TRBV29-1
clone size: few
CDR3 protein: CSVRQGARNTEAFF
CDR3 DNA: TGCAGCGTTCGACAGGGGGCTCGTAACACTGAAGCTTTCTTT

D gene: TRBD1
J gene: TRBJ1-5
V gene: TRBV10-1
clone size: NA
CDR3 protein: CASSEGTGSNQPQHF
CDR3 DNA: TGCGCCAGCAGTGAGGGGACAGGGAGCAATCAGCCCCAGCATTTT

D gene: TRBD2
J gene: TRBJ2-1
V gene: TRBV5-1
clone size: NA
CDR3 protein: CASSFAGGPYNEQFF
CDR3 DNA: TGCGCCAGCAGCTTCGCGGGGGGGCCCTACAATGAGCAGTTCTTC

D gene: TRBD1
J gene: TRBJ1-1
V gene: TRBV28
clone size: NA
CDR3 protein: CASNEQGTMNTEAFF
CDR3 DNA: TGTGCCAGCAACGAACAGGGGACCATGAACACTGAAGCTTTCTTT

D gene: TRBD2
J gene: TRBJ2-7
V gene: TRBV28
clone size: NA
CDR3 protein: CASSFRGRAGGEQYF
CDR3 DNA: TGTGCCAGCAGTTTTCGCGGGAGGGCCGGAGGCGAGCAGTACTTC

D gene: NA
J gene: TRBJ2-3
V gene: TRBV5-5
clone size: NA
CDR3 protein: CASSLSTSTDTQYF
CDR3 DNA: TGTGCCAGCAGCTTGAGCACTAGCACAGATACGCAGTATTTT

D gene: TRBD1
J gene: TRBJ2-1
V gene: TRBV24-1
clone size: NA
CDR3 protein: CATSDLTSGGQFF
CDR3 DNA: TGTGCCACCAGTGATTTGACCTCAGGGGGGCAGTTCTTC

D gene: NA
J gene: TRBJ1-6
V gene: TRBV5-6
clone size: NA
CDR3 protein: CASSDDRRPYNSPLHF
CDR3 DNA: TGTGCCAGCAGCGATGACAGGAGGCCCTATAATTCACCCCTCCACTTT

D gene: TRBD1
J gene: TRBJ1-5
V gene: TRBV19
clone size: NA
CDR3 protein: CASNKDRGSNQPQHF
CDR3 DNA: TGTGCCAGTAATAAGGACAGGGGTAGCAATCAGCCCCAGCATTTT

D gene: NA
J gene: TRBJ1-5
V gene: TRBV7-8
clone size: NA
CDR3 protein: CASSLRPGGYSNQPQHF
CDR3 DNA: TGTGCCAGCAGCCTTAGGCCGGGGGGCTATAGCAATCAGCCCCAGCATTTT

D gene: TRBD2
J gene: TRBJ2-1
V gene: TRBV5-1
clone size: NA
CDR3 protein: CASSLEVSGGYNEQFF
CDR3 DNA: TGCGCCAGCAGCTTGGAGGTGTCGGGAGGCTACAATGAGCAGTTCTTC

D gene: TRBD1
J gene: TRBJ2-3
V gene: TRBV3-1/TRBV3-2
clone size: NA
CDR3 protein: CASSSRQGSDTQYF
CDR3 DNA: TGTGCCAGCAGCTCTCGACAGGGCTCAGATACGCAGTATTTT

D gene: NA
J gene: TRBJ1-1
V gene: TRBV9
clone size: NA
CDR3 protein: CASNGGPSNTEAFF
CDR3 DNA: TGTGCCAGCAACGGAGGTCCTTCGAACACTGAAGCTTTCTTT

D gene: NA
J gene: TRBJ2-2
V gene: TRBV13
clone size: NA
CDR3 protein: CASTQAGDYLAGELFF
CDR3 DNA: TGTGCCAGCACCCAAGCCGGGGATTACCTCGCCGGGGAGCTGTTTTTT

D gene: TRBD1
J gene: TRBJ2-7
V gene: TRBV28
clone size: NA
CDR3 protein: CATLHRGQGSYEQYF
CDR3 DNA: TGTGCCACCTTACACCGGGGACAGGGGTCCTACGAGCAGTACTTC

D gene: NA
J gene: TRBJ2-7
V gene: TRBV28
clone size: NA
CDR3 protein: CASSFFLGRGQTYEQYF
CDR3 DNA: TGTGCCAGCAGTTTTTTCTTGGGTAGGGGACAAACCTACGAGCAGTACTTC

D gene: TRBD1
J gene: TRBJ2-7
V gene: TRBV4-1
clone size: NA
CDR3 protein: CASSQVRTGQTYEQYF
CDR3 DNA: TGCGCCAGCAGCCAAGTTAGGACAGGGCAAACCTACGAGCAGTACTTC

D gene: NA
J gene: TRBJ1-1
V gene: TRBV25-1
clone size: NA
CDR3 protein: CATWTVREAFF
CDR3 DNA: TGTGCCACCTGGACAGTTCGAGAAGCTTTCTTT

D gene: TRBD1
J gene: TRBJ1-5
V gene: TRBV19
clone size: NA
CDR3 protein: CASEDRDRGRGPNQPQHF
CDR3 DNA: TGTGCCAGTGAGGACCGGGACAGGGGGCGCGGGCCCAATCAGCCCCAGCATTTT

D gene: TRBD1
J gene: TRBJ1-6
V gene: TRBV27
clone size: NA
CDR3 protein: CASRLTGGASPLHF
CDR3 DNA: TGTGCCAGCAGGTTAACAGGGGGCGCGTCACCCCTCCACTTT

D gene: TRBD1
J gene: TRBJ2-2
V gene: TRBV11-1
clone size: NA
CDR3 protein: CASNPGQGGTGELFF
CDR3 DNA: TGTGCCAGCAACCCCGGACAGGGGGGCACCGGGGAGCTGTTTTTT

D gene: TRBD1
J gene: TRBJ2-2
V gene: TRBV5-1
clone size: once
CDR3 protein: CASSELQGANGELFF
CDR3 DNA: TGCGCCAGCAGCGAGTTACAGGGGGCTAACGGGGAGCTGTTTTTT

D gene: NA
J gene: TRBJ2-7
V gene: TRBV4-2
clone size: NA
CDR3 protein: CASTRGSPYEQYF
CDR3 DNA: TGTGCCAGCACCAGGGGTTCGCCCTACGAGCAGTACTTC

D gene: TRBD1
J gene: TRBJ1-6
V gene: TRBV19
clone size: NA
CDR3 protein: CASSIARGTGRLRPLHF
CDR3 DNA: TGTGCCAGTAGTATAGCCCGAGGGACAGGGCGGCTAAGACCCCTCCACTTT

D gene: TRBD1
J gene: TRBJ1-2
V gene: TRBV28
clone size: NA
CDR3 protein: CASSGTGEPYGYTF
CDR3 DNA: TGTGCCAGCAGCGGGACAGGGGAACCCTATGGCTACACCTTC

D gene: TRBD2
J gene: TRBJ2-3
V gene: TRBV6-4
clone size: NA
CDR3 protein: CASSDSVTSGGTDTQYF
CDR3 DNA: TGTGCCAGCAGTGACTCGGTCACTAGCGGGGGGACAGATACGCAGTATTTT

D gene: TRBD1
J gene: TRBJ2-7
V gene: TRBV27
clone size: NA
CDR3 protein: CASSNRGIPYEQYF
CDR3 DNA: TGTGCCAGCAGTAACAGGGGTATCCCCTACGAGCAGTACTTC

D gene: TRBD2
J gene: TRBJ2-1
V gene: TRBV27
clone size: NA
CDR3 protein: CASSPPRLAGHNEQFF
CDR3 DNA: TGTGCCAGCAGTCCCCCCCGGCTAGCGGGGCACAATGAGCAGTTCTTC

D gene: NA
J gene: TRBJ2-2
V gene: TRBV6-5
clone size: NA
CDR3 protein: CASVPRSPNTGELFF
CDR3 DNA: TGTGCCAGCGTCCCACGGAGCCCGAACACCGGGGAGCTGTTTTTT

D gene: NA
J gene: TRBJ1-6
V gene: TRBV6-4
clone size: NA
CDR3 protein: CASSGTTIRPLHF
CDR3 DNA: TGTGCCAGCAGTGGAACTACAATTCGACCCCTCCACTTT

D gene: TRBD1
J gene: TRBJ1-2
V gene: TRBV6-5
clone size: NA
CDR3 protein: CASSSPVGQGVGGYTF
CDR3 DNA: TGTGCCAGCAGTTCCCCCGTCGGACAGGGAGTAGGAGGCTACACCTTC

D gene: NA
J gene: TRBJ1-1
V gene: TRBV6-5
clone size: NA
CDR3 protein: CASRLRGGGTEAFF
CDR3 DNA: TGTGCCAGCAGATTAAGGGGAGGGGGGACTGAAGCTTTCTTT

D gene: TRBD1
J gene: TRBJ2-7
V gene: TRBV2
clone size: NA
CDR3 protein: CASSGTGISYEQYF
CDR3 DNA: TGTGCCAGCAGTGGGACAGGGATCTCCTACGAGCAGTACTTC

D gene: NA
J gene: TRBJ1-1
V gene: TRBV7-8
clone size: few
CDR3 protein: CATRVGNTEAFF
CDR3 DNA: TGTGCCACGAGGGTCGGGAACACTGAAGCTTTCTTT

D gene: NA
J gene: TRBJ2-5
V gene: TRBV18
clone size: NA
CDR3 protein: CASSPPEGGDPQETQYF
CDR3 DNA: TGTGCCAGCTCACCACCGGAAGGGGGGGACCCCCAAGAGACCCAGTACTTC

D gene: TRBD1
J gene: TRBJ2-7
V gene: TRBV13
clone size: NA
CDR3 protein: CASSLDLNRDRDENEQYF
CDR3 DNA: TGTGCCAGCAGCTTAGATCTAAACCGGGACAGGGATGAGAACGAGCAGTACTTC

D gene: NA
J gene: TRBJ1-1
V gene: TRBV5-1
clone size: NA
CDR3 protein: CASSLRGGNTEAFF
CDR3 DNA: TGCGCCAGCAGCCTCAGGGGCGGGAACACTGAAGCTTTCTTT

D gene: NA
J gene: TRBJ2-3
V gene: TRBV5-4
clone size: NA
CDR3 protein: CASSPRDTQRPYF
CDR3 DNA: TGTGCCAGCAGCCCACGGGACACCCAACGTCCGTATTTT

D gene: TRBD1
J gene: TRBJ1-1
V gene: TRBV29-1
clone size: NA
CDR3 protein: CSVEPGTVNTEAFF
CDR3 DNA: TGCAGCGTTGAACCCGGGACAGTGAACACTGAAGCTTTCTTT

D gene: TRBD2
J gene: TRBJ2-1
V gene: TRBV3-1/TRBV3-2
clone size: NA
CDR3 protein: CASSQVAGEQFF
CDR3 DNA: TGTGCCAGCAGCCAAGTAGCGGGAGAGCAGTTCTTC

D gene: TRBD2
J gene: TRBJ2-1
V gene: TRBV27
clone size: NA
CDR3 protein: CASSVLAGGLHEQFF
CDR3 DNA: TGTGCCAGCAGTGTTCTAGCGGGAGGTCTCCATGAGCAGTTCTTC

D gene: TRBD2
J gene: TRBJ2-3
V gene: TRBV5-5
clone size: once
CDR3 protein: CASSALRTSGATDTQYF
CDR3 DNA: TGTGCCAGCAGCGCGCTAAGGACTAGCGGGGCCACAGATACGCAGTATTTT

D gene: NA
J gene: TRBJ1-2
V gene: TRBV28
clone size: few
CDR3 protein: CASSFGAYGYTF
CDR3 DNA: TGTGCCAGCAGTTTTGGAGCCTATGGCTACACCTTC

D gene: NA
J gene: TRBJ1-1
V gene: TRBV27
clone size: NA
CDR3 protein: CASSLMAGVDTEAFF
CDR3 DNA: TGTGCCAGCAGTTTAATGGCAGGGGTGGACACTGAAGCTTTCTTT

D gene: TRBD1
J gene: TRBJ1-2
V gene: TRBV29-1
clone size: NA
CDR3 protein: CSVVVGWGGQGVYGYTF
CDR3 DNA: TGCAGCGTTGTTGTGGGTTGGGGTGGACAGGGGGTGTATGGCTACACCTTC

D gene: TRBD1
J gene: TRBJ1-3
V gene: TRBV2
clone size: NA
CDR3 protein: CASRTGGNTIYF
CDR3 DNA: TGTGCCAGTAGGACAGGGGGAAACACCATATATTTT

D gene: NA
J gene: TRBJ2-2
V gene: TRBV6-5
clone size: NA
CDR3 protein: CASSRYRSSGRELFF
CDR3 DNA: TGTGCCAGCAGTCGTTATCGGTCGAGCGGACGGGAGCTGTTTTTT

D gene: NA
J gene: TRBJ1-1
V gene: TRBV5-6
clone size: NA
CDR3 protein: CASSLGHIEAFF
CDR3 DNA: TGTGCCAGCAGCTTGGGACATATTGAAGCTTTCTTT